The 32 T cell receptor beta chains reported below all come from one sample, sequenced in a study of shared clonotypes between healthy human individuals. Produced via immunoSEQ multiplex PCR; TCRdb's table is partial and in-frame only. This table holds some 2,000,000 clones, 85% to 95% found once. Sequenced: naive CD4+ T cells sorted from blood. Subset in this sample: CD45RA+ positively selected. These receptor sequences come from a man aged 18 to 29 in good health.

The CDR3 loop is CASSAAGLKETQYF. CDR3 DNA sequence: TGTGCCAGCAGCGCCGCAGGGCTAAAGGAGACCCAGTACTTC. This chain joins TRBV9 and TRBJ2-5, with a tentative D call TRBD1 (5 bases). The CDR3 sequence is 14 residues long. Germline V gives CDR1 SGDLS, CDR2 YYNGEE. The germline V and J ends were trimmed by 3 bases and 5 bases, with 14 bases remaining between them.

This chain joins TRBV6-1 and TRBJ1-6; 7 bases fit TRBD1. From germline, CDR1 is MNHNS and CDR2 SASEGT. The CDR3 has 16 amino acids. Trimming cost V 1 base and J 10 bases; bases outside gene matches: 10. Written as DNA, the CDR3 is TGTGCCAGCAGTGAAGGTCAACAGGGGTTACGGTCACCCCTCCACTTT. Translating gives CASSEGQQGLRSPLHF.

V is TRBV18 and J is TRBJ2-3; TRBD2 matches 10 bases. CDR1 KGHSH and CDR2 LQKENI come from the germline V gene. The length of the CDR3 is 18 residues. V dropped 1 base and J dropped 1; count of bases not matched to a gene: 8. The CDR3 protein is CASSPLAGGGPGTDTQYF. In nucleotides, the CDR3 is TGTGCCAGCTCACCACTAGCGGGAGGCGGACCCGGCACAGATACGCAGTATTTT. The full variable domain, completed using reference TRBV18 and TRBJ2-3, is NAGVMQNPRHLVRRRGQEARLRCSPMKGHSHVYWYRQLPEEGLKFMVYLQKENIIDESGMPKERFSAEFPKEGPSILRIQQVVRGDSAAYFCASSPLAGGGPGTDTQYFGPGTRLTVL.

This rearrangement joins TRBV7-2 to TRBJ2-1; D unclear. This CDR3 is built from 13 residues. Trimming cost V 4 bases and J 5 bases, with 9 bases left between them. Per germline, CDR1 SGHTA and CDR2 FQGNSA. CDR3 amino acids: CASSSVRDNEQFF. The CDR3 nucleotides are TGTGCCAGCAGCTCAGTTAGGGACAATGAGCAGTTCTTC.

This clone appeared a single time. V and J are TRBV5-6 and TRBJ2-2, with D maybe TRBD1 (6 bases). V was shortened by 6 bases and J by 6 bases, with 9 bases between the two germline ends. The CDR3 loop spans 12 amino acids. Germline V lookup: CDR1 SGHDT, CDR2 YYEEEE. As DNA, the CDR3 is TGTGCCAGCAACAGGGTAGCCGGGGAGCTGTTTTTT. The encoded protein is CASNRVAGELFF. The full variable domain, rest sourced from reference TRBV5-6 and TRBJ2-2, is DAGVTQSPTHLIKTRGQQVTLRCSPKSGHDTVSWYQQALGQGPQFIFQYYEEEERQRGNFPDRFSGHQFPNYSSELNVNALLLGDSALYLCASNRVAGELFFGEGSRLTVL.

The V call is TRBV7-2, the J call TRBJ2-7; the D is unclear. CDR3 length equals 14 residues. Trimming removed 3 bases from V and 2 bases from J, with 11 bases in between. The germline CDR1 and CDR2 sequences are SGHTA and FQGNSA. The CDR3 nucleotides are TGTGCCAGCAGCTTCCCTAGTAAGCCCTACGAGCAGTACTTC. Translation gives CASSFPSKPYEQYF.

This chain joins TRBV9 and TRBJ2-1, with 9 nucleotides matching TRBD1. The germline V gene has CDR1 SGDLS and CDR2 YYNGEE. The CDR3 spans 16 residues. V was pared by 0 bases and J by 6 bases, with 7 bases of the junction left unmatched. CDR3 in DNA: TGTGCCAGCAGCGTAGGGCGTGTACAGGGGGCCAATGAGCAGTTCTTC. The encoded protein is CASSVGRVQGANEQFF.

CDR3 DNA sequence: TGCAGCGTTCCGACAGGGGGCGCAGGGGAGCAGTTCTTC. This encodes CSVPTGGAGEQFF. The chain joins TRBV29-1 to TRBJ2-1, with 10 bases aligning to TRBD1. Germline-derived CDR1 and CDR2 are SQVTM and ANQGSEA. This CDR3 region has 13 residues. The trim removed 5 bases at V and 10 bases at J, leaving 8 bases unmatched.

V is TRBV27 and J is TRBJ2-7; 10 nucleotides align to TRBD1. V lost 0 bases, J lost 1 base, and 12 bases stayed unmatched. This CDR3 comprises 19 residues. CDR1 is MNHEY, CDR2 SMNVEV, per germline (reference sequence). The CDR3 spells CASSLSKGTGVSGSYEQYF. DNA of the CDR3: TGTGCCAGCAGTTTATCGAAAGGGACAGGGGTCAGCGGATCCTACGAGCAGTACTTC.

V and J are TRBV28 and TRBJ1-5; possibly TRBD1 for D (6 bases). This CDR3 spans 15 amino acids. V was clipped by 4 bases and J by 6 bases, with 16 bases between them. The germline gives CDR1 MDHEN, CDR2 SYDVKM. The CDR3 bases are TGTGCCAGCAGTTCGCCCGAGGGGGGAGGTCAGCCCCAGCATTTT. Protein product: CASSSPEGGGQPQHF.

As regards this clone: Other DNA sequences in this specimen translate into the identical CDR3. For the CDR3, the DNA is TGTGCCATCTCGGACAGAATGAACACTGAAGCTTTCTTT. Translation: CAISDRMNTEAFF. The chain combines TRBV10-3 with TRBJ1-1; a weak D match, TRBD1 (6 bases). Germline assignment: CDR1 ENHRY and CDR2 SYGVKD. This CDR3 contains 13 residues. V dropped 8 bases and J dropped 0 bases, with 10 bases sitting between them.

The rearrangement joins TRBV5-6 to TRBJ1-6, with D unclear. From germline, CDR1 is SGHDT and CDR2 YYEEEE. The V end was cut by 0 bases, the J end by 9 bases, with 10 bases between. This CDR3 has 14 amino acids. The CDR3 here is CASSLDGYGSPLHF. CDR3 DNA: TGTGCCAGCAGCTTGGACGGGTACGGTTCACCCCTCCACTTT. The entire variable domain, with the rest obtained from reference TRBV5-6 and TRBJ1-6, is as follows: DAGVTQSPTHLIKTRGQQVTLRCSPKSGHDTVSWYQQALGQGPQFIFQYYEEEERQRGNFPDRFSGHQFPNYSSELNVNALLLGDSALYLCASSLDGYGSPLHFGNGTRLTVT.

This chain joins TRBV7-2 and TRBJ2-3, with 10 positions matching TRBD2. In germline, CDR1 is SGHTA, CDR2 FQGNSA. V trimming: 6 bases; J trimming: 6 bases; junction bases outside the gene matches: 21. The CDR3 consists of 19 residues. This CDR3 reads CASSSRRGASGSNLDTQYF. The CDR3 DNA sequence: TGTGCCAGCAGTTCCAGGAGAGGGGCTAGCGGGAGCAATTTGGATACGCAGTATTTT.

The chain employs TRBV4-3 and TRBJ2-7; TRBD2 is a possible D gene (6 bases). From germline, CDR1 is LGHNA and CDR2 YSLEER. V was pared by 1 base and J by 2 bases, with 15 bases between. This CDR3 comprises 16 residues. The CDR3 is CASSQASGVPPYEQYF. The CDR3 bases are TGCGCCAGCAGCCAAGCTTCGGGGGTCCCCCCCTACGAGCAGTACTTC.

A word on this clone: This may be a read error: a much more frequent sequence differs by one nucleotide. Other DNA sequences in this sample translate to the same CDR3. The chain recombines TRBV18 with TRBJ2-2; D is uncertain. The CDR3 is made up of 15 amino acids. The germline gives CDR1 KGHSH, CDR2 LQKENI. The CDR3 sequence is CASSPTVQNTGELFF. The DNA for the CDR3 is TGTGCCAGCTCACCAACGGTACAGAACACCGGAGAGCTGTTTTTT.

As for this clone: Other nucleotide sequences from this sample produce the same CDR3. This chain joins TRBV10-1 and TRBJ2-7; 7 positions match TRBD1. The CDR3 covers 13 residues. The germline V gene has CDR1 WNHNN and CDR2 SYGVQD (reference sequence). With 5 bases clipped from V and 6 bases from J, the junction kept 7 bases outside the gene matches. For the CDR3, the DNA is TGCGCCAGCAGTAAAGACAGGGCGGGCGAGCAGTACTTC. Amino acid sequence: CASSKDRAGEQYF.

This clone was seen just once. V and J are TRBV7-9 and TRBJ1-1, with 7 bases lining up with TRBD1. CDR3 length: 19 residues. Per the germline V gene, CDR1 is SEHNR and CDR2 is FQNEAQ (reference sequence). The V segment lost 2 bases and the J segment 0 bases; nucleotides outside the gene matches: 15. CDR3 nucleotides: TGTGCCAGCAGCTTAAGTACATGGGGACAGAATAGAATGAACACTGAAGCTTTCTTT. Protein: CASSLSTWGQNRMNTEAFF.

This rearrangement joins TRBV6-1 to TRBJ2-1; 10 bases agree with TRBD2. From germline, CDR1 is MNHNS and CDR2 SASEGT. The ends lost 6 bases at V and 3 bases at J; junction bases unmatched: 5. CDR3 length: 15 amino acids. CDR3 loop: CASSLAGGYYNEQFF. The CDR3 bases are TGTGCCAGCAGCTTAGCGGGGGGCTACTACAATGAGCAGTTCTTC.

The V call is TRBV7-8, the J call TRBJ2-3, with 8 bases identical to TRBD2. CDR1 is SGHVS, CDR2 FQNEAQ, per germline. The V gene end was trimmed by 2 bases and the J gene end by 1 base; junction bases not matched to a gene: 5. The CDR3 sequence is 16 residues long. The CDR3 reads CASSLRGAGGTDTQYF. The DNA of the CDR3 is TGTGCCAGCAGCTTACGGGGAGCGGGAGGCACAGATACGCAGTATTTT. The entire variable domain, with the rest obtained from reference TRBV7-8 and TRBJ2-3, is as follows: GAGVSQSPRYKVAKRGQDVALRCDPISGHVSLFWYQQALGQGPEFLTYFQNEAQLDKSGLPSDRFFAERPEGSVSTLKIQRTQQEDSAVYLCASSLRGAGGTDTQYFGPGTRLTVL.

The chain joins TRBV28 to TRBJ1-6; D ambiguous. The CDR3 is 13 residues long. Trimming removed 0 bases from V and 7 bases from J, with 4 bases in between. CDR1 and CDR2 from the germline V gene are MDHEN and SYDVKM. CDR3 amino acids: CASSLWGNSPLHF. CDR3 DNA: TGTGCCAGCAGTTTATGGGGAAATTCACCCCTCCACTTT. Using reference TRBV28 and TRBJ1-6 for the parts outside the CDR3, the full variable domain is DVKVTQSSRYLVKRTGEKVFLECVQDMDHENMFWYRQDPGLGLRLIYFSYDVKMKEKGDIPEGYSVSREKKERFSLILESASTNQTSMYLCASSLWGNSPLHFGNGTRLTVT.

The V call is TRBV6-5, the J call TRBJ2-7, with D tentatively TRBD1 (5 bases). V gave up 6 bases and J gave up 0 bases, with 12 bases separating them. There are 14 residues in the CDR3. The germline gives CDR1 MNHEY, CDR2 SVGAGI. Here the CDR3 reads CASRKTASSYEQYF. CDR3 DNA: TGTGCCAGCAGAAAGACAGCGAGCTCCTACGAGCAGTACTTC.

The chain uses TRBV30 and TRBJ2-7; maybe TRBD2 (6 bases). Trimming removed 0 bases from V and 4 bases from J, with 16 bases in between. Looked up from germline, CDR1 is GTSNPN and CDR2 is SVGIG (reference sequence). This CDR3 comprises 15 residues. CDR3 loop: CAWSVWGRPLYEQYF. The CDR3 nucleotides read TGTGCCTGGAGTGTATGGGGGAGGCCTTTGTACGAGCAGTACTTC.

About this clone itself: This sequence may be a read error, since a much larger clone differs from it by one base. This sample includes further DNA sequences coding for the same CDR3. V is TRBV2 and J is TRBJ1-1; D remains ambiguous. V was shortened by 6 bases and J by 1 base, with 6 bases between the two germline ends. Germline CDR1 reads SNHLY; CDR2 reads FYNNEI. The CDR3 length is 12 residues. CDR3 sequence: CASSSRNTEAFF. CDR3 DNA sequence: TGTGCCAGCAGCTCCCGGAACACTGAAGCTTTCTTT.

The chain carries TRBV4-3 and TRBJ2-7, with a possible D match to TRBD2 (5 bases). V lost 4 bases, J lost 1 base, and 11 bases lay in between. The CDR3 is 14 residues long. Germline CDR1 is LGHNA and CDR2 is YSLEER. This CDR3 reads CASSRTGMSYEQYF. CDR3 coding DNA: TGCGCCAGCAGCCGGACTGGGATGTCCTACGAGCAGTACTTC.

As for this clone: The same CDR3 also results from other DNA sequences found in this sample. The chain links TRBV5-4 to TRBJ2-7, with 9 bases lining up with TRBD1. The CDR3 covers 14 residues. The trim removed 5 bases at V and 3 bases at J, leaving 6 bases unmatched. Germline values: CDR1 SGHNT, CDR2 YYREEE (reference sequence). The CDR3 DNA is TGTGCCAGCAGTTCTCCGGGACAGGGCTACGAGCAGTACTTC. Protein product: CASSSPGQGYEQYF.

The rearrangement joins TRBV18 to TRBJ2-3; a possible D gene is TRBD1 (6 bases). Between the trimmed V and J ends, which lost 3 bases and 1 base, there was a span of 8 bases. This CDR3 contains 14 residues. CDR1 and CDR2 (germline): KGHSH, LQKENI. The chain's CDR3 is CASSPDSGTDTQYF. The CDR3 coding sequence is TGTGCCAGCTCACCGGACAGCGGCACAGATACGCAGTATTTT.

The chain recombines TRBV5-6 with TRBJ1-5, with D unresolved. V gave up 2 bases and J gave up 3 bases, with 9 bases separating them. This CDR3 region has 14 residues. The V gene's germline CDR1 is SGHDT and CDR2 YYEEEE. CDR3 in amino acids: CASSFGKSNQPQHF. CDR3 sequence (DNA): TGTGCCAGCAGCTTCGGCAAGTCCAATCAGCCCCAGCATTTT. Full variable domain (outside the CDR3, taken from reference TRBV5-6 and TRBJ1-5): DAGVTQSPTHLIKTRGQQVTLRCSPKSGHDTVSWYQQALGQGPQFIFQYYEEEERQRGNFPDRFSGHQFPNYSSELNVNALLLGDSALYLCASSFGKSNQPQHFGDGTRLSIL.

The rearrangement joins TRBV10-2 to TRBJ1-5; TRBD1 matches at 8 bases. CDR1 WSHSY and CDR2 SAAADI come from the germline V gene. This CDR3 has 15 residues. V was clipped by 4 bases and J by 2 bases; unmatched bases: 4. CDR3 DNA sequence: TGCGCCAGCAGTGGGACAGGGAGGGGCAATCAGCCCCAGCATTTT. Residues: CASSGTGRGNQPQHF.

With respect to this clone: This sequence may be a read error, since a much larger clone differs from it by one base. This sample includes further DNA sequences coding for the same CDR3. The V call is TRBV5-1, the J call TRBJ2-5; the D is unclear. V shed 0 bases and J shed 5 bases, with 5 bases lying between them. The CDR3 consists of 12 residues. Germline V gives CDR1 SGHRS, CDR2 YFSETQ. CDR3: CASSLAGETQYF. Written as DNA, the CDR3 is TGCGCCAGCAGCTTGGCCGGTGAGACCCAGTACTTC.

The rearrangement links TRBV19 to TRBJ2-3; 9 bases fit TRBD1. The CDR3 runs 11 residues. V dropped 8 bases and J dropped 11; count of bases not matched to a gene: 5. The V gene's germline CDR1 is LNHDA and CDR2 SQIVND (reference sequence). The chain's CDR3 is CASATGQGQYF. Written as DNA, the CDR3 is TGTGCCAGTGCAACGGGACAGGGGCAGTATTTT.

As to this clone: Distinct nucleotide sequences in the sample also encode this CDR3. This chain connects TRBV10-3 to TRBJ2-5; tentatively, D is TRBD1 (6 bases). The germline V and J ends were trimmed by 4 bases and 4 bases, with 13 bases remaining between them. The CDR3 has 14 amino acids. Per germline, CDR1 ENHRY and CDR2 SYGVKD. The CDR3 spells CAISGGTGRETQYF. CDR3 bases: TGTGCCATCAGTGGGGGCACAGGGCGAGAGACCCAGTACTTC.

Written as DNA, the CDR3 is TGCGCCAGCAGCACGGAGGGGGTGAGGGAGACCCAGTACTTC. Protein sequence: CASSTEGVRETQYF. This chain uses TRBV5-1 with TRBJ2-5; D is possibly TRBD1 or TRBD2 (6 bases each). The CDR3 is 14 residues long. V shed 4 bases and J shed 5 bases, with 15 bases lying between them. Germline lookup yields CDR1 SGHRS and CDR2 YFSETQ.